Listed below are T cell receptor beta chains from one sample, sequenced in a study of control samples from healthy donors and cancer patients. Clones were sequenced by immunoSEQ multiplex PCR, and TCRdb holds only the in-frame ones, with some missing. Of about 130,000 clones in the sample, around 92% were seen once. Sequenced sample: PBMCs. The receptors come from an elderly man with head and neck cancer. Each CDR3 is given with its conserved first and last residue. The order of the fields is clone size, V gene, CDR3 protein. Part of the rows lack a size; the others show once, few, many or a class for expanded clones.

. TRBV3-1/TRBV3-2 CASPGLAGGPNEQFF
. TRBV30 CAWRFAGQGSNTIYF
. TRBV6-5 CASSSHYGYTF
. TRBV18 CASSPLRNNQPQHF
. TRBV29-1 CSAVPTGWNTEAFF
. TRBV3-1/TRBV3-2 CASSQELAGGSNEQFF
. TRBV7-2 CASSLVFPGTGSGELFF
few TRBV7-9 CASSLDMNTEAFF
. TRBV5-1 CASSLDSAGGPDTQYF
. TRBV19 CASSILTGGGYGYTF
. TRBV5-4 CASSLGPTRETQYF
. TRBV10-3 CAIRGGTGETDTQYF
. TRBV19 CASSSLDSLDNSNQPQHF
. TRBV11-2 CASSWGDRGLSDTQYF
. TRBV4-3 CARGNVTFRGQETQYF
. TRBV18 CASSLWTGEGNTEAFF
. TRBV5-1 CASSSGQGHNEKLFF
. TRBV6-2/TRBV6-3 CASSSNPNTKQYF
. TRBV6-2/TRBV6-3 CTSSYAYEQYF
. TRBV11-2 CASSYRSPGEQYF
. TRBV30 CAWSFTGSEQYF
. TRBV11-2 CASSFSRGSNQPQHF
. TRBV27 CASSSSSYNSPLHF
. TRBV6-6 CASKRTGPNFDEQFF
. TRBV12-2 CASRTSRGGPDETQYF
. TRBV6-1 CASSEQRVHGYTF
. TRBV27 CASRTGGVGNTIYF
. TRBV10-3 CAISEYSSGGRNEQFF
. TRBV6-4 CASSDSHGRGSMNTEAFF
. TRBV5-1 CASSADRVGTEAFF
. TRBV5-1 CASSFRGQETQYF
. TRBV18 CASSPWDWRETQYF
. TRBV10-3 CAIHDRVDQPQHF
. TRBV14 CASSRPRDGTSKGSYNEQFF
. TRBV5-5 CASSLTSGGIYEQYF
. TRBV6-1 CASSETGFNQPQHF
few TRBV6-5 CASRDRDTSYEQYF
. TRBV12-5 CASGLARGNTEAFF
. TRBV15 CATTSGQGNTIYF
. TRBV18 CASSPSRGGDTGELFF
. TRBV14 CASSPHVGLGEQYF
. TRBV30 CAFTSGPYNEQFF
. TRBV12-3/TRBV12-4 CASSPGGFSEQFF
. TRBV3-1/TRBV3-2 CASSQDTAGRAEAFF
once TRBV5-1 CASSLSPGQNTEAFF
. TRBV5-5 CASSALTGADQPQHF
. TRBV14 CASSHGPPLSGANVLTF
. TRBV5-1 CASSPVTGGTDTQYF
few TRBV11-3 CASSLGLAGVYEQYF
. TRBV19 CASNPMSGNYGYTF
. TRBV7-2 CASSLVRGSRSPLHF
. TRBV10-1 CASSKGGATDTQYF
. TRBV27 CASSPEYSGNTIYF